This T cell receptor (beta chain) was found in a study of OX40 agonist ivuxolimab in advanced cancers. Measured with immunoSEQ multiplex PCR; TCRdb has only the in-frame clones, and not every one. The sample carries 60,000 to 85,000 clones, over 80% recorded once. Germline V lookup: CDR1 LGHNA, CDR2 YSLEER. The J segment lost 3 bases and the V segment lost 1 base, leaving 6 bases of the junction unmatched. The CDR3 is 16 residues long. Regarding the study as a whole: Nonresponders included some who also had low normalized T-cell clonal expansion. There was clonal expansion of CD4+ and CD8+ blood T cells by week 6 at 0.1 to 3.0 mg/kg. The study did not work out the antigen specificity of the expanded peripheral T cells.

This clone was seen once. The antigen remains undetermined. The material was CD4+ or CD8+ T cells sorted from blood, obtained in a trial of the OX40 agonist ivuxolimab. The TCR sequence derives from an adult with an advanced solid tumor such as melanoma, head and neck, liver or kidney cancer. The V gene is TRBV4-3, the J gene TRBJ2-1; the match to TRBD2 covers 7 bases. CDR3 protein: CASSQGARGDYNEQFF. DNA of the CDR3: TGCGCCAGCAGCCAAGGGGCCCGGGGGGACTACAATGAGCAGTTCTTC.